The TCR beta chain described here comes from a study of cytomegalovirus exposure and HLA in healthy donors. The protocol was immunoSEQ multiplex PCR, while the TCRdb copy is restricted to in-frame clones and leaves out a portion. The data show over 110,000 clones, around 90% seen once. This CDR3 comprises 16 residues. V trimming: 5 bases; J trimming: 5 bases; junction bases outside the gene matches: 13. CDR1 and CDR2 (germline): LNHNV, YYDKDF (reference sequence). This chain connects TRBV15 to TRBJ2-7, with TRBD2 identical over 9 bases. The sequenced sample was PBMCs. The clonotype was recovered from a man between 18 and 35 years old in good health and CMV-seropositive. The CDR3 reads CATSPPLRAGGHEQYF. The CDR3 region has the DNA TGTGCCACCAGCCCCCCGCTAAGGGCGGGGGGGCACGAGCAGTACTTC.